Included here is one T cell receptor beta chain sequence, with context. Its antigen is undetermined. The data stem from a study of PD-1 blockade in classical Hodgkin lymphoma. General study points: For complete responders, baseline diversity was comparable to that of newly diagnosed patients. The causes of the repertoire differences, possibly disease activity or prior therapy, remain undefined.

Sequencing was performed with immunoSEQ multiplex PCR; in TCRdb, only in-frame clones are kept and a portion is missing. The sample has 20,000 to 25,000 clones, about 68% seen once; the top ten hold around 21%. Sample time point: cycle 4 day 1 (C4D1), after 6 weeks of nivolumab. Patients all relapsed after autologous stem cell transplantation, and there was variation in brentuximab vedotin exposure. Patients had relapsed/refractory classical Hodgkin lymphoma with complete response, partial response or progressive disease as best response. V was clipped by 2 bases and J by 4 bases, with 7 bases between them. Germline CDR1 and CDR2: MRHNA and SNTAGT. The CDR3 is 13 residues long.

The receptor's source is a human donor with classical Hodgkin lymphoma. The specimen comprised peripheral blood mononuclear cells (PBMCs), sampled before the fourth cycle of nivolumab. The chain is built from TRBV6-4 and TRBJ2-3; D gene unclear. CDR3 sequence: CASSDTIADTQYF. CDR3 coding DNA: TGTGCCAGCAGTGACACAATAGCAGATACGCAGTATTTT.